This T cell receptor (beta chain) was captured by sequencing in a study of TIL therapy for anti-PD-1-resistant metastatic lung cancer. Across the whole study: Patients had a median age of 54 years (range about 38-85). Tumors carried a median roughly 1.5 non-synonymous mutations per megabase.

The V gene lost 0 bases and the J gene lost 5 bases, with 13 bases spanning the gap. The CDR3 consists of 16 residues. CDR1 and CDR2 from the germline V gene are KGHSH and LQKENI. Sample time point: pre-treatment sample, taken before nivolumab and TIL therapy. Stage 4 NSCLC adults joined between late 2017 and January 2020. Sequencing used immunoSEQ v3. TCRdb's copy holds only in-frame clones and misses some; the assay was immunoSEQ multiplex PCR. The profile shows 55,000 to 65,000 clones, about 69% of them singletons. This TCR came from a person aged 25-85 years with non-small cell lung cancer. The material was blood, obtained at baseline. The gene calls are TRBV18 and TRBJ1-4, with D hard to call. The CDR3: CASSPPRGGRNEKLFF. CDR3 nucleotide sequence: TGTGCCAGCTCACCACCGAGAGGAGGGCGAAATGAAAAACTGTTTTTT.